The present T cell receptor (beta chain) was sequenced within a study of T-cell memory formation after mild COVID-19. Looking at the study overall: TCR clusters showed largely donor specificity.

One entry per CDR3 protein, called by TCRdb with MiXCR from the 5' RACE reads. The table includes about 250,000 distinct CDR3 sequences, more than 15% detected once. The V gene's germline CDR1 is ENHRY and CDR2 SYGVKD. The CDR3 runs to 9 residues. Overall study findings and caveats: CD4+ clones that contracted lay mainly in CM and EM; CD8+ ones lay in EMRA.

A remark on this clonotype: The antigen is unknown. At one end the junction does not follow the germline gene, possibly because of a read error.

The source of this sequence is a man aged 18 to 29 who had mild COVID-19 (a few samples of this study predate the infection). Cell type and time point are not known. The specimen was PBMCs or a T cell subset sorted from them (not recorded which). The gene calls are TRBV10-3 and TRBJ2-7; D ambiguous. This CDR3 reads CAISEYVPF. CDR3 DNA: TGTGCCATCAGTGAGTATGTCCCGTTC.